These 11 T cell receptor beta chains were sequenced from one sample in a study of T cell changes during pregnancy in multiple sclerosis. Generated by immunoSEQ multiplex PCR, the TCRdb table keeps only in-frame clones and is missing some. The sample contains approximately 94,000 clones, around 92% of which appear only once. The sequenced sample was peripheral blood, obtained after pregnancy. Every receptor here comes from a female donor with multiple sclerosis, enrolled in a pregnancy study.

This chain connects TRBV10-3 to TRBJ2-1, with a possible D match to TRBD1 (6 bases). V was trimmed by 7 bases and J by 10 bases, leaving 14 bases between them. The CDR3 is 12 residues long. CDR1 is ENHRY, CDR2 SYGVKD, per germline. The CDR3 nucleotides are TGTGCCATCAAGCAGGGGCCCGGGGAGCAGTTCTTC. This translates into CAIKQGPGEQFF.

V is TRBV18 and J is TRBJ1-1, with 7 nucleotides matching TRBD1. The CDR3 covers 17 residues. CDR1 KGHSH and CDR2 LQKENI come from the germline V gene. Germline trimming cut 5 bases from V and 4 bases from J; bases unmatched to any gene: 16. Written as DNA, the CDR3 is TGTGCCAGCTCATCAAATCCGACAGGGCGGGTTAGCACTGAAGCTTTCTTT. Its translation is CASSSNPTGRVSTEAFF.

This chain joins TRBV6-1 and TRBJ2-7; D not certain. The V end lost 4 bases, the J end lost 4 bases, and 8 bases lay between the germline ends. CDR3 size: 12 residues. CDR1 and CDR2 (germline): MNHNS, SASEGT. CDR3 sequence: CASSGVVYEQYF. The CDR3 region has the DNA TGTGCCAGCAGTGGCGTGGTGTACGAGCAGTACTTC.

This clone was picked up one time. This chain joins TRBV4-1 and TRBJ1-1, with D perhaps TRBD1 (5 bases). Germline CDR1 is MGHRA and CDR2 is YSYEKL. The CDR3 covers 17 residues. V lost 0 bases and J lost 4, with 18 bases in between. The CDR3 sequence is CASSQEGPWGRTTEAFF. CDR3 in DNA: TGCGCCAGCAGCCAAGAAGGTCCTTGGGGCAGGACCACTGAAGCTTTCTTT.

This chain joins TRBV30 and TRBJ1-3; TRBD1 is a possible D gene (5 bases). Trimming removed 0 bases at V and 0 bases at J, with 12 bases between. This CDR3 has 16 amino acids. Germline V lookup: CDR1 GTSNPN, CDR2 SVGIG (reference sequence). The CDR3 here is CAWSVFGHRSGNTIYF. The CDR3 coding sequence is TGTGCCTGGAGTGTCTTCGGACACCGCTCTGGAAACACCATATATTTT.

The chain has TRBV30 and TRBJ2-1; D might be TRBD2 (6 bases). The V end lost 1 base, the J end lost 4 bases, and 11 bases lay between the germline ends. There are 14 residues in the CDR3. Per the germline V gene, CDR1 is GTSNPN and CDR2 is SVGIG (reference sequence). This CDR3 reads CAWSGTNIYNEQFF. Here the CDR3 DNA reads TGTGCCTGGAGTGGGACTAACATTTACAATGAGCAGTTCTTC.

This sequence joins TRBV29-1 and TRBJ2-5; 7 bases map to TRBD1. V was clipped by 0 bases and J by 1 base; unmatched bases: 5. This CDR3 region has 15 residues. Germline loops: CDR1 SQVTM, CDR2 ANQGSEA. CDR3 sequence: CSVEDRGGRQETQYF. CDR3 sequence (DNA): TGCAGCGTTGAAGATCGAGGGGGCCGCCAAGAGACCCAGTACTTC.

The V call is TRBV7-9, the J call TRBJ2-1, with TRBD2 as a possible D gene (6 bases). The germline V gene encodes CDR1 SEHNR and CDR2 FQNEAQ (reference sequence). The CDR3 loop spans 15 amino acids. Between the trimmed V and J ends, which lost 2 bases and 5 bases, there was a span of 13 bases. The CDR3 DNA is TGTGCCAGCAGCTTACAGGGACTCCTCCACAATGAGCAGTTCTTC. This translates into CASSLQGLLHNEQFF. The whole variable domain, remainder taken from reference TRBV7-9 and TRBJ2-1, is DTGVSQNPRHKITKRGQNVTFRCDPISEHNRLYWYRQTLGQGPEFLTYFQNEAQLEKSRLLSDRFSAERPKGSFSTLEIQRTEQGDSAMYLCASSLQGLLHNEQFFGPGTRLTVL.

This clone came up once. This chain uses TRBV11-2 with TRBJ1-4; 8 bases fit TRBD1. Germline CDR1 reads SGHAT; CDR2 reads FQNNGV. V was clipped by 5 bases and J by 7 bases; unmatched bases: 6. CDR3 size: 14 residues. The CDR3 region has the DNA TGTGCCAGCAGCACCGGACAGGGAGCTGAAAAACTGTTTTTT. It is translated as CASSTGQGAEKLFF.

This chain joins TRBV2 and TRBJ2-5; 10 nucleotides align to TRBD1. CDR1 is SNHLY and CDR2 is FYNNEI in the germline V gene. V trimming: 3 bases; J trimming: 2 bases; junction bases outside the gene matches: 3. The CDR3 extends over 15 amino acids. The CDR3 is CASSEGQGFQETQYF. Here the CDR3 DNA reads TGTGCCAGCAGTGAGGGACAGGGGTTTCAAGAGACCCAGTACTTC.

This clone has only a few counts. The chain employs TRBV6-5 and TRBJ1-6; D remains unclear. Germline CDR1 and CDR2: MNHEY and SVGAGI. The CDR3 consists of 15 residues. V lost 1 base, J lost 7 bases, and 11 bases lay in between. CDR3 amino acids: CASSYFVVANSPLHF. CDR3 coding DNA: TGTGCCAGCAGTTACTTTGTGGTTGCGAATTCACCCCTCCACTTT.